This passage covers 10 T cell receptor beta chains from one sample sequenced in a study of cytomegalovirus exposure and HLA in healthy donors (TCRdb year 2017). Preparation of the library involved the immunoSEQ multiplex PCR assay. The multiplex PCR relied on a mix of 60 forward primers for TCR Vbeta segments and 13 reverse primers for TCR Jbeta segments. TCRdb carries this immuneACCESS record with in-frame sequences only. Its versions omit some clonotypes, under half of them owing to an unresolved V gene in the studies checked, with the rest unexplained. Recorded for this sample are more than 90,000 clones; over 60% of them occurred a single time. The ten largest clones take up about 2.2% of the sample. The sequenced sample consisted of PBMCs. Receptor source: a woman aged 30 to 39 in good health and CMV-seronegative.

This clone was observed a handful of times. This rearrangement joins TRBV7-8 to TRBJ1-1, with 10 bases lining up with TRBD1. This CDR3 has 15 amino acids. The V and J ends lost 5 bases and 0 bases, in that order; junction bases with no gene match: 3. The V gene's germline CDR1 is SGHVS and CDR2 FQNEAQ. The CDR3 spells CASSPDRGLNTEAFF. The CDR3 region has the DNA TGTGCCAGCAGCCCGGACAGGGGGTTGAACACTGAAGCTTTCTTT.

The V call is TRBV21-1, the J call TRBJ2-5; the table's D call TRBD2 went unverified against the DNA. TRBV21-1 has pseudogene status. This CDR3 spans 22 amino acids. The CDR3 protein is CASSKAGRLAGDMDAGRETQYF. CDR3 nucleotide sequence: TGTGCCAGCAGCAAAGCGGGGAGACTAGCGGGAGACATGGATGCGGGGAGGGAGACCCAGTACTTC.

V and J are TRBV6-1 and TRBJ2-7; 9 positions agree with TRBD1. J lost 5 bases, V lost 6 bases, and 8 bases had no gene match. This CDR3 contains 14 residues. Germline CDR1 and CDR2: MNHNS and SASEGT. CDR3 DNA: TGTGCCAGCAGGGGCCGGGACAGGGCCCACGAGCAGTACTTC. Translated, it gives CASRGRDRAHEQYF.

The chain carries TRBV7-6 and TRBJ2-3, with a tentative D call TRBD2 (6 bases). The germline gives CDR1 SGHVS, CDR2 FNYEAQ. The CDR3 is 15 amino acids. Trimming removed 1 base from V and 0 bases from J, with 8 bases in between. CDR3 in amino acids: CASSLVAVSTDTQYF. The CDR3 DNA is TGTGCCAGCAGCTTAGTAGCGGTGAGCACAGATACGCAGTATTTT.

This sequence joins TRBV6-6 and TRBJ1-1; D is undetermined. Germline CDR1 reads MNHNY; CDR2 reads SVGAGI (reference sequence). V was cut by 0 bases and J by 0 bases, with 8 bases left in between. This CDR3 comprises 15 residues. The DNA for the CDR3 is TGTGCCAGCAGTTACTCGGTGGAGGTGAACACTGAAGCTTTCTTT. Residues: CASSYSVEVNTEAFF.

The chain is built from TRBV28 and TRBJ2-1; D possibly corresponds to TRBD1 (6 bases). This CDR3 contains 13 residues. Germline CDR1 and CDR2: MDHEN and SYDVKM. The ends were cut back, 5 bases at V and 4 bases at J, with 9 bases in the middle. The CDR3 nucleotides are TGTGCCAGCAGTCCCGACAGGTACAATGAGCAGTTCTTC. Encoded protein: CASSPDRYNEQFF.

The chain carries TRBV15 and TRBJ2-1; D ambiguous. The CDR3 runs 13 residues. From germline, CDR1 is LNHNV and CDR2 YYDKDF (reference sequence). V was pared by 0 bases and J by 7 bases, with 7 bases between. CDR3 nucleotides: TGTGCCACCAGCAGAGATACGGGTAATGAGCAGTTCTTC. Its translation is CATSRDTGNEQFF.

The chain links TRBV10-2 to TRBJ1-1, with a weak D call TRBD1 (5 bases). CDR3 length: 14 amino acids. Trimming cost V 10 bases and J 0 bases, with 15 bases left between them. The germline gives CDR1 WSHSY, CDR2 SAAADI. The DNA of the CDR3 is TGCGCCACCAGGGTAGATAGAATGAACACTGAAGCTTTCTTT. Its protein is CATRVDRMNTEAFF.

The chain has TRBV5-8 and TRBJ1-2; 9 bases fit TRBD1. Losses at the gene ends were 4 bases for V and 2 bases for J; bases not matched to a gene: 3. This CDR3 has 14 residues. The germline V gene has CDR1 SGHTS and CDR2 YDEGEE. In nucleotides, the CDR3 is TGTGCCAGCAGCGTACAGGGGGCGAACTATGGCTACACCTTC. Translated: CASSVQGANYGYTF.

The gene calls are TRBV27 and TRBJ1-2; TRBD1 agrees at 10 bases. The CDR3 runs to 15 residues. V was clipped by 2 bases and J by 8 bases; unmatched bases: 8. Germline V gene sequence: CDR1 MNHEY, CDR2 SMNVEV (reference sequence). CDR3 residues: CASSLIGTGDGGYTF. The CDR3 DNA is TGTGCCAGCAGTTTAATCGGGACAGGGGATGGGGGCTACACCTTC.